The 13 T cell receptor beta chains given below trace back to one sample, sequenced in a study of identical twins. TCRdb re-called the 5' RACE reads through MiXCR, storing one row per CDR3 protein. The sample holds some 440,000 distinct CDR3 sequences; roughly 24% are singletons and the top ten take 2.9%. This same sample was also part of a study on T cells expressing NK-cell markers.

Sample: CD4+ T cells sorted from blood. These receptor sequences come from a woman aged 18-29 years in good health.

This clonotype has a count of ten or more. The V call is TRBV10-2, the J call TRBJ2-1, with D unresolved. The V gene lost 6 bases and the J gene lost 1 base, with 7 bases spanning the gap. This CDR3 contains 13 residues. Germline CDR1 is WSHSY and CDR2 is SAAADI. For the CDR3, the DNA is TGCGCCAGCAGGCCAGGATCCTACAATGAGCAGTTCTTC. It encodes CASRPGSYNEQFF.

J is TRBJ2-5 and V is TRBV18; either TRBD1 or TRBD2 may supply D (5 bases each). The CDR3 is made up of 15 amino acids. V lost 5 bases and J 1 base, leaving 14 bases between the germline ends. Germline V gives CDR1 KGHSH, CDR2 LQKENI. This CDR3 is CASSWAYGGQETQYF. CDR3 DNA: TGTGCCAGCTCATGGGCCTATGGGGGCCAAGAGACCCAGTACTTC.

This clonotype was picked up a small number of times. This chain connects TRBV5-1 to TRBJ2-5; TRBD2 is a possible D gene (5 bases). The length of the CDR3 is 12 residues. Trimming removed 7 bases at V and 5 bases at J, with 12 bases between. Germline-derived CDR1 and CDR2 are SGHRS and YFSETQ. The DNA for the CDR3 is TGCGCCAGCGGGGAGAGGGAGGAGACCCAGTACTTC. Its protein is CASGEREETQYF. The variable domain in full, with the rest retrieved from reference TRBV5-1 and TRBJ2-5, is KAGVTQTPRYLIKTRGQQVTLSCSPISGHRSVSWYQQTPGQGLQFLFEYFSETQRNKGNFPGRFSGRQFSNSRSEMNVSTLELGDSALYLCASGEREETQYFGPGTRLLVL.

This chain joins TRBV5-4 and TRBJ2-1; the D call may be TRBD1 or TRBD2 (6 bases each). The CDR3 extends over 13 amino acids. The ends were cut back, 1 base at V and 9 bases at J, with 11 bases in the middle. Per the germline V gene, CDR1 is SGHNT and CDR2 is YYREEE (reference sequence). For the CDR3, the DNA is TGTGCCAGCAGCTTGCGGTCGGGGGCTGAGCAGTTCTTC. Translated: CASSLRSGAEQFF.

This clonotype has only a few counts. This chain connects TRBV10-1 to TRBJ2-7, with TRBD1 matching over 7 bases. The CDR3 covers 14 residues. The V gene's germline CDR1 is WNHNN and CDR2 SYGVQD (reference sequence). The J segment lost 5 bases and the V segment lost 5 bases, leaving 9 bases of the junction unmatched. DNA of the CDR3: TGCGCCAGCAGTAACACCCAAACAGGGGACGAGCAGTACTTC. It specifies CASSNTQTGDEQYF.

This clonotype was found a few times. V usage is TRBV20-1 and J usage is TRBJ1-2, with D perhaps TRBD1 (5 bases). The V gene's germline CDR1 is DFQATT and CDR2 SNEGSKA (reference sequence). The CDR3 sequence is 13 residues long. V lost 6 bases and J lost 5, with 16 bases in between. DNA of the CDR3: TGCAGTGCAGACAGCAGGCAGAAATATGGCTACACCTTC. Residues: CSADSRQKYGYTF.

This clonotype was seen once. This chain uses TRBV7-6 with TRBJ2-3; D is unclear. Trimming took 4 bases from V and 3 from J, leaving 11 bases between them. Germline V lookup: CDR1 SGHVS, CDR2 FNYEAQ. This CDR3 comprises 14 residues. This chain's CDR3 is CASSWLALTDTQYF. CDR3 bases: TGTGCCAGCAGCTGGTTAGCTTTGACAGATACGCAGTATTTT. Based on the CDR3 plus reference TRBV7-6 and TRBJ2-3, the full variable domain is GAGVSQSPRYKVTKRGQDVALRCDPISGHVSLYWYRQALGQGPEFLTYFNYEAQQDKSGLPNDRFSAERPEGSISTLTIQRTEQRDSAMYRCASSWLALTDTQYFGPGTRLTVL.

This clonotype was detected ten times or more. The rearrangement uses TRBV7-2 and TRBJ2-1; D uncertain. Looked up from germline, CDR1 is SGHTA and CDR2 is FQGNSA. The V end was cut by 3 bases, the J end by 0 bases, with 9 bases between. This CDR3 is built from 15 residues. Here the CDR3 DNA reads TGTGCCAGCAGCTTTGACTTGAGCTCCTACAATGAGCAGTTCTTC. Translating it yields CASSFDLSSYNEQFF.

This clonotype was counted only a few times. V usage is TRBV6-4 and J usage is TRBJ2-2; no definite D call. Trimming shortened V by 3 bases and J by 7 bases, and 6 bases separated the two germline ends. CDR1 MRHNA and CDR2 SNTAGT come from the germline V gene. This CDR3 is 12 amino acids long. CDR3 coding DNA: TGTGCCAGCAGTGAAAGAGGCGGGGAGCTGTTTTTT. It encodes CASSERGGELFF.

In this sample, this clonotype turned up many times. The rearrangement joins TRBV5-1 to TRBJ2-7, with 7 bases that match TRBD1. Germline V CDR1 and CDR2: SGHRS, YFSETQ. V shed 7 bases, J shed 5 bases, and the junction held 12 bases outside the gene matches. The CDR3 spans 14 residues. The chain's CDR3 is CASRQLTGPNEQYF. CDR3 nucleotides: TGCGCCAGCCGCCAATTGACAGGGCCGAACGAGCAGTACTTC.

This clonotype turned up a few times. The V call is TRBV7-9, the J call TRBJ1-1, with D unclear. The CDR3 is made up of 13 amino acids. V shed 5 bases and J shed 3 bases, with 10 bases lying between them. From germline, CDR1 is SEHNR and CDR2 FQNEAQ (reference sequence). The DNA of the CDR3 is TGTGCCAGCAGCCGAGGACCGCACACTGAAGCTTTCTTT. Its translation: CASSRGPHTEAFF. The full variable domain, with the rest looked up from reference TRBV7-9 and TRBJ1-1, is DTGVSQNPRHKITKRGQNVTFRCDPISEHNRLYWYRQTLGQGPEFLTYFQNEAQLEKSRLLSDRFSAERPKGSFSTLEIQRTEQGDSAMYLCASSRGPHTEAFFGQGTRLTVV.

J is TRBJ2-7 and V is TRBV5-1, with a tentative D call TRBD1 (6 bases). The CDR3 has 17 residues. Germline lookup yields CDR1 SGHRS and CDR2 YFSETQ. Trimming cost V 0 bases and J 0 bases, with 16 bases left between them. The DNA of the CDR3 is TGCGCCAGCAGCTTGGCTACAGGGAACATATTCTCCTACGAGCAGTACTTC. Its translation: CASSLATGNIFSYEQYF.

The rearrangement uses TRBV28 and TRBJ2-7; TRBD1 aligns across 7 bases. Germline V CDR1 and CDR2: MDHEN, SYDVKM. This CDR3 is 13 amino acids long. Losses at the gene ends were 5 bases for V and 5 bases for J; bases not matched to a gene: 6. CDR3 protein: CASSASDRDEQYF. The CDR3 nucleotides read TGTGCCAGCAGTGCTTCCGACAGGGACGAGCAGTACTTC. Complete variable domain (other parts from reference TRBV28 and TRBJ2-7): DVKVTQSSRYLVKRTGEKVFLECVQDMDHENMFWYRQDPGLGLRLIYFSYDVKMKEKGDIPEGYSVSREKKERFSLILESASTNQTSMYLCASSASDRDEQYFGPGTRLTVT.